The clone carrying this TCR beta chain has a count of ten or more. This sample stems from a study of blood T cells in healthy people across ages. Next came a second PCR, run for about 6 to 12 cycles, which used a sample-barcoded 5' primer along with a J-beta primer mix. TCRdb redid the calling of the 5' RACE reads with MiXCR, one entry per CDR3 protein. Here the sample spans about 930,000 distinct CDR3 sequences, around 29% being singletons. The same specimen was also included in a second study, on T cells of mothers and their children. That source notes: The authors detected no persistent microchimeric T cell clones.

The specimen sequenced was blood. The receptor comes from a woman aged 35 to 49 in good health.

The CDR3: CSIRTPSSYEQYF. Written as DNA, the CDR3 is TGCAGCATACGGACGCCGAGCTCCTACGAGCAGTACTTC. The V and J genes are TRBV29-1 and TRBJ2-7; D gene unclear. V lost 8 bases to trimming and J lost 0 bases, with 14 bases between them. The CDR3 loop spans 13 amino acids. Germline loops: CDR1 SQVTM, CDR2 ANQGSEA.